This TCR beta chain came from a study of T cells in women clearing cervical HPV infection. Overall study context: Cases: HPV16-related CIN3 or worse on histology, a couple of invasive cancers. Blood came at first lesion visit for cases, post-clearance for controls. HLA type could not be excluded as a confounder.

Some clones are missing from TCRdb's copy, which holds only in-frame ones; the method was immunoSEQ multiplex PCR. The table lists 20,000 to 25,000 clones. General study points: TRBV6-7 abundance was lower in cases than controls (around 0.1% versus 0.15%).

Comment on this clone: Its antigen remains unknown. Read data end 3 residues before the CDR3 end; the end is taken from the germline J gene.

V shed 4 bases and J shed 3 bases, with 13 bases lying between them. Germline loops: CDR1 DFQATT, CDR2 SNEGSKA (reference sequence). This CDR3 comprises 13 residues. The clonotype originates from a woman between 18 and 70 years old with a cervical HPV16 infection that either progressed to CIN3+ or cleared (not recorded which). The genes are TRBV20-1 and TRBJ2-7; perhaps TRBD1 as D (6 bases). Sequenced input: blood buffy coat. CDR3 in amino acids: CSATQTGYYEQYF. The part of the CDR3 DNA that was read is TGCAGTGCTACCCAGACAGGCTACTACGAG.